This entry lists 6 T cell receptor beta chains sequenced from one sample in a study of cytomegalovirus exposure and HLA in healthy donors. PCR used 60 Vbeta primers and 13 Jbeta primers. Data came from immunoSEQ multiplex PCR; TCRdb stores just in-frame clones and leaves some out. The sample lists some 120,000 clones, 80% occurring once. The sequenced material came from PBMCs. These receptors were obtained from a man aged 35-49 years in good health and CMV-seronegative.

The chain couples TRBV5-4 to TRBJ2-1, with 7 bases matching TRBD1. J gave up 8 bases and V 1 base, and 3 bases lay outside the gene matches. The V gene's germline CDR1 is SGHNT and CDR2 YYREEE (reference sequence). The CDR3 sequence is 13 residues long. The CDR3 DNA follows: TGTGCCAGCAGCTTGACAGGGGTGGATGAGCAGTTCTTC. Translating gives CASSLTGVDEQFF.

The CDR3 bases are TGTGCCAGCAGCTCCGACAGGGTTACGGACGAAAAACTGTTTTTT. Translating gives CASSSDRVTDEKLFF. V gene TRBV2 combines with J gene TRBJ1-4, with 7 bases matching TRBD1. Germline trimming cut 6 bases from V and 8 bases from J; bases unmatched to any gene: 12. Germline V gene sequence: CDR1 SNHLY, CDR2 FYNNEI. CDR3 length equals 15 residues.

This chain links TRBV11-2 with TRBJ2-5; 7 bases are a match to TRBD1. This CDR3 has 13 residues. The V gene's germline CDR1 is SGHAT and CDR2 FQNNGV. V gave up 5 bases and J gave up 5 bases; unmatched junction bases: 5. Written as DNA, the CDR3 is TGTGCCAGCAGCAAGGGACAGACCGAGACCCAGTACTTC. Amino acid sequence: CASSKGQTETQYF.

This clone was seen only a few times. The chain carries TRBV7-3 and TRBJ2-1; TRBD2 aligns across 12 bases. Germline V gene sequence: CDR1 SGHTA, CDR2 FQGTGA. The CDR3 spans 15 residues. V shed 4 bases and J 5 bases; nucleotides not matched to a gene: 3. The CDR3 loop is CASSSTSGSDNEQFF. The DNA for the CDR3 is TGTGCCAGCAGCTCGACTAGCGGGAGTGACAATGAGCAGTTCTTC.

This clone has a single count. The genes are TRBV19 and TRBJ1-1; TRBD1 matches at 10 bases. After removal of 4 bases from V and 3 bases from J, the junction contained 5 bases not matched to a gene. CDR3 length: 15 amino acids. Per the germline V gene, CDR1 is LNHDA and CDR2 is SQIVND (reference sequence). CDR3 nucleotide sequence: TGTGCCAGTAGTAAGCAGGGACAGGGGTACACTGAAGCTTTCTTT. Protein product: CASSKQGQGYTEAFF.

This clone has just a few counts. The chain is built from TRBV10-1 and TRBJ2-1, with D possibly matching TRBD2 (5 bases). The ends were cut back, 6 bases at V and 0 bases at J, with 18 bases in the middle. The germline gives CDR1 WNHNN, CDR2 SYGVQD (reference sequence). The length of the CDR3 is 17 residues. For the CDR3, the DNA is TGCGCCAGCAGCCCGGTGGGCCATAGCGCCTCCTACAATGAGCAGTTCTTC. It translates to CASSPVGHSASYNEQFF.